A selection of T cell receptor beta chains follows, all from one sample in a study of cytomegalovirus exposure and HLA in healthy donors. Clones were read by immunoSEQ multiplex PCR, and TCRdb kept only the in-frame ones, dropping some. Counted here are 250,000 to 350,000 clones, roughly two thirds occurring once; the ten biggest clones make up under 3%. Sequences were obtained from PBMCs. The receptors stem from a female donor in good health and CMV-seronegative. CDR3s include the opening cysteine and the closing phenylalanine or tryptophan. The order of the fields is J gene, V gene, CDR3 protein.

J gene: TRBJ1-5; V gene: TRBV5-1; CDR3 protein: CASSPAGGGQPQHF
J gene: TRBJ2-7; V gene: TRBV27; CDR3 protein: CASSQFGSGGYEQYF
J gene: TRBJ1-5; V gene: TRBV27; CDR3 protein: CASSSLGGPADYQPQHF
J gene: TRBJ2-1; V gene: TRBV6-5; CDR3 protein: CASRGTGRPEQFF
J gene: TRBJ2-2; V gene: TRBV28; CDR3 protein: CASSLGVLGTGELFF
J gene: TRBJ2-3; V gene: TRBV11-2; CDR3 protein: CASSHFTDTQYF
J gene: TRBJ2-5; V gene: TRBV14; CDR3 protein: CASGQAPDRSGQTQYF
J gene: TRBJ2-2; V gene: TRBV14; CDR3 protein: CASSLQGKGELFF
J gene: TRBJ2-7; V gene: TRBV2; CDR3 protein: CASGGTSGSHEQYF
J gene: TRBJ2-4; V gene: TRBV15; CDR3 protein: CATSRADRLKNIQYF
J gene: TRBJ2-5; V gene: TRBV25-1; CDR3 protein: CASSESSEGQTQYF
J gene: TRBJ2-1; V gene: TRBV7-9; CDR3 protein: CASSFGDERNNEQFF
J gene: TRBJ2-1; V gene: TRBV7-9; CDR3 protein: CASSWTSGYNEQFF
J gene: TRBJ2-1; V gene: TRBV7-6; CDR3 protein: CASSPVLGDEQFF
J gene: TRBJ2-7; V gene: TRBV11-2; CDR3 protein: CASSSIVRLAAYEQYF
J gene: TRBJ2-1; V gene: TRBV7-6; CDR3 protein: CASSLIRLADYNEQFF
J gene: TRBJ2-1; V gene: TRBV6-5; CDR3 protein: CASSRKQYNEQFF
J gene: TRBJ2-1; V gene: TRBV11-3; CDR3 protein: CASSPRTGEGLNEQFF
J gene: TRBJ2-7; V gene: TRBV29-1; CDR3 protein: CSVEWGTYEQYF
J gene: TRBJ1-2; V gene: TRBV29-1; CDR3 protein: CSVASGYYGYTF
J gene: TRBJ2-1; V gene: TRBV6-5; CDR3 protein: CASSYNQREGHEQFF
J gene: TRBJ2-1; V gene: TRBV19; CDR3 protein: CASSIYPGLAGGPGNEQFF
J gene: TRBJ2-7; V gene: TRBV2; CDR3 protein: CASSALAGGSYEQYF
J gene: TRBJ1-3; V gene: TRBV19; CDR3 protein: CASTKTDLSGNTIYF
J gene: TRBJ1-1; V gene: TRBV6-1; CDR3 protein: CATSQEGLTEAFF
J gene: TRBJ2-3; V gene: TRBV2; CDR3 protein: CASSVTQILAQYF
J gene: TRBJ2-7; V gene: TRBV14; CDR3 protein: CASSQVGGRQYF
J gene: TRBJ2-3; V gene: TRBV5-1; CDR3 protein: CASSLDISGGTDTQYF
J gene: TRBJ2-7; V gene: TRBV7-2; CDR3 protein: CASRRGMAGYYEQYF
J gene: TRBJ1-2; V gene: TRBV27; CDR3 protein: CASSPGLGPVGYTF
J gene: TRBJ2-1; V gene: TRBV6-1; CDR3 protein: CASRQSGISYNEQFF
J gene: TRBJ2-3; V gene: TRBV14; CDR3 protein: CASSQPFTDTQYF
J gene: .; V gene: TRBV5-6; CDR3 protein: CASSHRETYEQYF
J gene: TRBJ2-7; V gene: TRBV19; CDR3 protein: CASSINGIAYEQYF
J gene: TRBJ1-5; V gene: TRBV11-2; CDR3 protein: CASSLGEGVGTANQPQHF